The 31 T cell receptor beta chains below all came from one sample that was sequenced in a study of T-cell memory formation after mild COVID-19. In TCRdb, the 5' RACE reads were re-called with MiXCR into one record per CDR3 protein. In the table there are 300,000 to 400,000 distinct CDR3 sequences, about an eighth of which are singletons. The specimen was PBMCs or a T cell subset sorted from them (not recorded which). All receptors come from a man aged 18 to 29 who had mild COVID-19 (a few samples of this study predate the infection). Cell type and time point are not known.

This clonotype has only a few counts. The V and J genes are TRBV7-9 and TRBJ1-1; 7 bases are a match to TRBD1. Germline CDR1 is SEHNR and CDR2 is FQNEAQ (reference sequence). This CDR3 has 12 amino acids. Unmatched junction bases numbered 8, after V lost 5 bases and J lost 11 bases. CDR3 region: CASSLRQGKAFF. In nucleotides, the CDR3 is TGTGCCAGCAGCCTCAGACAGGGAAAGGCTTTCTTT.

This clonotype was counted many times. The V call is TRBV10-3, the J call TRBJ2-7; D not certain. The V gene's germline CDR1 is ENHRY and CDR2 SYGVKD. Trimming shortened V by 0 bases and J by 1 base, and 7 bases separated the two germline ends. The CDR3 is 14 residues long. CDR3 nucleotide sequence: TGTGCCATCAGTGAGTCGACGAGGTCCTACGAGCAGTACGTC. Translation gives CAISESTRSYEQYV.

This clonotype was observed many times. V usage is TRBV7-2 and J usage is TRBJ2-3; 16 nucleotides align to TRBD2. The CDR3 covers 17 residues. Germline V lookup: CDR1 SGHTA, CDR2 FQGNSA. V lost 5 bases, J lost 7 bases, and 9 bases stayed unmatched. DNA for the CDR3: TGTGCCAGCAGCCAGTCCGGGACTAGCGGGGGGGTCTATACGCAGTATTTT. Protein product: CASSQSGTSGGVYTQYF.

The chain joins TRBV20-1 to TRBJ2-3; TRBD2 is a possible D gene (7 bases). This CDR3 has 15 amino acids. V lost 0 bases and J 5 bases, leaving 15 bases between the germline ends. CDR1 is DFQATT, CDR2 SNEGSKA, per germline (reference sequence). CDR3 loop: CSARDSAGAGDTQYF. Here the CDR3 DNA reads TGCAGTGCTAGAGATTCGGCGGGGGCCGGAGATACGCAGTATTTT.

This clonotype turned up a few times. The CDR3 DNA follows: TGTGCCAGCAGTTCCCTACCTCAGGGAAGGAACACCGGGGAGCTGTTTTTT. Translated: CASSSLPQGRNTGELFF. The rearrangement uses TRBV28 and TRBJ2-2; tentatively, D is TRBD1 (5 bases). This CDR3 is built from 17 residues. The germline V gene encodes CDR1 MDHEN and CDR2 SYDVKM. V was pared by 4 bases and J by 1 base, with 16 bases between.

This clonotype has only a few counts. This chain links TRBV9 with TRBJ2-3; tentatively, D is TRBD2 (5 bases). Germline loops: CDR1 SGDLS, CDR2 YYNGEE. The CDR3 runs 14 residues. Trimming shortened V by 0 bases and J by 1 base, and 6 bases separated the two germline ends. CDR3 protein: CASSVEAGTDTQYF. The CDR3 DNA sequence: TGTGCCAGCAGCGTAGAAGCGGGCACAGATACGCAGTATTTT.

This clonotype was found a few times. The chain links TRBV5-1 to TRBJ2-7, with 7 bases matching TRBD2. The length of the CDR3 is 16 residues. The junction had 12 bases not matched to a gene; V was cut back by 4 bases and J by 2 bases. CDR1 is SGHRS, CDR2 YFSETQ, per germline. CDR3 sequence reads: CASSVTAGSSTYEQYF. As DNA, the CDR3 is TGCGCCAGCAGCGTGACAGCGGGAAGCTCGACCTACGAGCAGTACTTC.

The CDR3, as DNA: TGTGCCAGCAGTGGCAGGGAAGGGAATCAGCCCCAGCATTTT. It specifies CASSGREGNQPQHF. The V and J genes are TRBV21-1 and TRBJ1-5; the table's TRBD1 call for D was not verified on the DNA. TRBV21-1 is classified as a pseudogene. The CDR3 has 14 amino acids.

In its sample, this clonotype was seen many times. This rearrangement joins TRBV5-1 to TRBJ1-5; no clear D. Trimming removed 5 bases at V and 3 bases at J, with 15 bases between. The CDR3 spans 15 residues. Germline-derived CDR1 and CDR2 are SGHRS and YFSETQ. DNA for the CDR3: TGCGCCAGCAGATACGGGGTTGGGGACAATCAGCCCCAGCATTTT. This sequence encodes CASRYGVGDNQPQHF.

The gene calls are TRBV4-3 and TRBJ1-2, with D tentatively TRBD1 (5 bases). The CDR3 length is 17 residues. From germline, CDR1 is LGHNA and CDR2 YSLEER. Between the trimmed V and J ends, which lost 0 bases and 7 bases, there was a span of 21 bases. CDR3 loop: CASSQELPRWTSFGYTF. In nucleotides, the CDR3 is TGCGCCAGCAGCCAAGAGCTCCCCCGGTGGACAAGCTTTGGCTACACCTTC.

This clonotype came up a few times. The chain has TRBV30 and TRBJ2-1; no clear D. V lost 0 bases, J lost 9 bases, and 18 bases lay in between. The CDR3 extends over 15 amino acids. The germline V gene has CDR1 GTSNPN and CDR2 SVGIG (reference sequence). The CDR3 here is CAWSVVGSLVVEQFF. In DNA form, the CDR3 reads TGTGCCTGGAGTGTGGTGGGTTCGCTAGTGGTTGAGCAGTTCTTC.

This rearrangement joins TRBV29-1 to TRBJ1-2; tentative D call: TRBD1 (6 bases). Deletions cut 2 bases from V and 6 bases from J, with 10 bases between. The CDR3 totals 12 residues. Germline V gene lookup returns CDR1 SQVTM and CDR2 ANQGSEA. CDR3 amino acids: CSVEWGGHGYTF. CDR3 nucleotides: TGCAGCGTTGAATGGGGGGGGCATGGCTACACCTTC. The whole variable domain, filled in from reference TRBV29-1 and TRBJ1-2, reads SAVISQKPSRDICQRGTSLTIQCQVDSQVTMMFWYRQQPGQSLTLIATANQGSEATYESGFVIDKFPISRPNLTFSTLTVSNMSPEDSSIYLCSVEWGGHGYTFGSGTRLTVV.

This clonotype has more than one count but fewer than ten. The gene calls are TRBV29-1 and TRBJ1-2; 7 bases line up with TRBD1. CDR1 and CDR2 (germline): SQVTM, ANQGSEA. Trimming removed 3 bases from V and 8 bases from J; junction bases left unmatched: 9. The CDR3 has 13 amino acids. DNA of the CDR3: TGCAGCGTTGATGTTCTAGGGGGCCGAGGCTACACCTTC. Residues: CSVDVLGGRGYTF.

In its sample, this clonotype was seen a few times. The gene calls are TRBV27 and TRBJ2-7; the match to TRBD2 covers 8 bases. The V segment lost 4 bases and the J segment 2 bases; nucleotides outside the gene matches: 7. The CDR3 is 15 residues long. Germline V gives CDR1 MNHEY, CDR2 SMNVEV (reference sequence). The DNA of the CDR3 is TGTGCCAGCAGTTCCGGGACTAGAGTTCCCTACGAGCAGTACTTC. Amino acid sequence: CASSSGTRVPYEQYF.

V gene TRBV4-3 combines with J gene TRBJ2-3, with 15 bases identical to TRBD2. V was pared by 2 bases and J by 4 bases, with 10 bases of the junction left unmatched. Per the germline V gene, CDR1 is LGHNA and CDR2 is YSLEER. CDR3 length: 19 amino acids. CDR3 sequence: CASSQPGTSGGPTADTQYF. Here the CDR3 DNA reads TGCGCCAGCAGCCAACCTGGGACTAGCGGGGGGCCTACGGCAGATACGCAGTATTTT.

Here the CDR3 DNA reads TGTGCCAGCTCACGTACTGGGACAGGGGATTTCAACGAGCAGTACTTC. Translation: CASSRTGTGDFNEQYF. The V and J genes are TRBV18 and TRBJ2-7; 10 bases are shared with TRBD1. V was pared by 4 bases and J by 5 bases, with 11 bases of the junction left unmatched. The germline V gene encodes CDR1 KGHSH and CDR2 LQKENI. This CDR3 has 16 residues.

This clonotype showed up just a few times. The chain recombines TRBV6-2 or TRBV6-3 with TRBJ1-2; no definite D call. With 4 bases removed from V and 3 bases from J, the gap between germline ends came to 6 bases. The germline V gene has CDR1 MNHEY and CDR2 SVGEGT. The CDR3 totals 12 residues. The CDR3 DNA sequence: TGTGCCAGCAGTTGGCCATACTATGGCTACACCTTC. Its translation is CASSWPYYGYTF.

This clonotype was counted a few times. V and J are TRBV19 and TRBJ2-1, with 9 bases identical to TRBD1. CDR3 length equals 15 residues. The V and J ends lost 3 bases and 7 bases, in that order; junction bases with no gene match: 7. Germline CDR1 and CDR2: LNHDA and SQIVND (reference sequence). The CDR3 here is CASSIGTGSPNEQFF. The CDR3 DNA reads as TGTGCCAGTAGTATCGGGACAGGGAGTCCTAATGAGCAGTTCTTC.

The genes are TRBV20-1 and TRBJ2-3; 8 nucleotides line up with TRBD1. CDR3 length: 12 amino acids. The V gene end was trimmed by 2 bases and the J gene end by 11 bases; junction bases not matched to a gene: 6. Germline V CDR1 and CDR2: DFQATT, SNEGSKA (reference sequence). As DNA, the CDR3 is TGCAGTGCTAGACAGGGGGCGGGTATGCAGTATTTT. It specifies CSARQGAGMQYF.

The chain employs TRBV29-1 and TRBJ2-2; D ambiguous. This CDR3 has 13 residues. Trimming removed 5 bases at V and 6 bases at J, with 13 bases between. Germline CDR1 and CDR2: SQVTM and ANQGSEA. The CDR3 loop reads CSVSHQGPGELFF. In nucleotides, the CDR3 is TGCAGCGTTTCCCATCAAGGGCCCGGGGAGCTGTTTTTT.

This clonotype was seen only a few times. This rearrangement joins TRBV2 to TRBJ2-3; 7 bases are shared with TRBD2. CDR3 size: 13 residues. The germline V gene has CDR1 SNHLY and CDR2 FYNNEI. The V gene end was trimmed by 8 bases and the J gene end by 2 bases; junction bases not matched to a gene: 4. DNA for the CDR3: TGTGCCAGCGAAGGGACTACCACAGATACGCAGTATTTT. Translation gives CASEGTTTDTQYF.

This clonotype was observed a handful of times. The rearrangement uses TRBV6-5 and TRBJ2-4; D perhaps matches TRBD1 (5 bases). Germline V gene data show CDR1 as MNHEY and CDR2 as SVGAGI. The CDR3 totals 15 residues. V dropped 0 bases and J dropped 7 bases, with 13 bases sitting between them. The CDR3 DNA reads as TGTGCCAGCAGTTACTCGAGCCTGGGGCGTAACATTCAGTACTTC. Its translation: CASSYSSLGRNIQYF.

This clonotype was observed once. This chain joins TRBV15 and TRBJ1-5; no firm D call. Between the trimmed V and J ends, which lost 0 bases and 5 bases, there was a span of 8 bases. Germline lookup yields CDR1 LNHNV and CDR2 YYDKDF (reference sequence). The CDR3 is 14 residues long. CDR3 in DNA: TGTGCCACCAGCAGAGACGCGGCAGATCAGCCCCAGCATTTT. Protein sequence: CATSRDAADQPQHF.

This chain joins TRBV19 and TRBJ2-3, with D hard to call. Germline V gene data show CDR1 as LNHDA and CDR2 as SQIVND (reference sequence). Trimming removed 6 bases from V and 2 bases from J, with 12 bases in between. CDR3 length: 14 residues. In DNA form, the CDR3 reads TGTGCCAGTAGCCTACAGAGCCTCACAGATACGCAGTATTTT. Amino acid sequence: CASSLQSLTDTQYF.

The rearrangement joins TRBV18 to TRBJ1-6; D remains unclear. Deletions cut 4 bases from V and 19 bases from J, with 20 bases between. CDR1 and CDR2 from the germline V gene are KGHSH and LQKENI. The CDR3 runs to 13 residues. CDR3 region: CASSLGPRQNIHF. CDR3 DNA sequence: TGTGCCAGCTCACTCGGACCGAGACAAAACATTCACTTT.

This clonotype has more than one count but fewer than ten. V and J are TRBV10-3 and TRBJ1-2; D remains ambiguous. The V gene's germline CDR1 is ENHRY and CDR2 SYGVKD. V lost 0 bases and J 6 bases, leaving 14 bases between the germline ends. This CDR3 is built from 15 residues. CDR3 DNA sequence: TGTGCCATCAGTGAGTCGATCACAGTGAACAATGGCTACACCTTC. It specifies CAISESITVNNGYTF.

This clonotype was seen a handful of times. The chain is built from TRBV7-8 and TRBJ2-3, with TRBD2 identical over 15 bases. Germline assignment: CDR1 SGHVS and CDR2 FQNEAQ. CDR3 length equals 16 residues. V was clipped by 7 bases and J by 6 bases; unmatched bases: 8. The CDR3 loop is CASTLRTSGGGDTQYF. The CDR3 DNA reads TGTGCCAGCACTTTGAGGACTAGCGGGGGGGGCGATACGCAGTATTTT.

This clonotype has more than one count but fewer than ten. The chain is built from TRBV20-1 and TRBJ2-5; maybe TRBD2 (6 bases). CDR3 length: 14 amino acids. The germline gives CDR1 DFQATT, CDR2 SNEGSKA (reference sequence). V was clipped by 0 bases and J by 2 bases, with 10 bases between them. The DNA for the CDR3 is TGCAGTGCTAGAGATCTCCGGGGGCAAGAGACCCAGTACTTC. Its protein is CSARDLRGQETQYF.

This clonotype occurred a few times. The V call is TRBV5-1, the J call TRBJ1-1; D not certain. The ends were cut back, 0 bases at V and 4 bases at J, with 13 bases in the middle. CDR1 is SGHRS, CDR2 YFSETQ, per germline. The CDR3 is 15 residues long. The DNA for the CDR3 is TGCGCCAGCAGCTTGGAAAGCCACCTGAGCACTGAAGCTTTCTTT. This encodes CASSLESHLSTEAFF.

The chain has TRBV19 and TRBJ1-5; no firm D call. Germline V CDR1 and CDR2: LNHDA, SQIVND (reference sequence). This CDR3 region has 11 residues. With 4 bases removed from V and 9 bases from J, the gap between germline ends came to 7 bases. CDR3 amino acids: CASSTFGPQHF. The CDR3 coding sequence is TGTGCCAGTAGTACATTCGGGCCCCAGCATTTT.

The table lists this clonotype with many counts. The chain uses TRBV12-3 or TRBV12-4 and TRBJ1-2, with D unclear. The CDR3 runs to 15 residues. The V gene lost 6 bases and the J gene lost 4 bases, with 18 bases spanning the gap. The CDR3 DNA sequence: TGTGCCAGCAGCCGTGGCGCCTATGGTTTCTATGGCTACACCTTC. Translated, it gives CASSRGAYGFYGYTF.